These 2 T cell receptor beta chains were sequenced from one sample in a study of CD8 T cells in ankylosing spondylitis. TCRdb recomputed calls from the 5' RACE reads with MiXCR, one row per CDR3 protein. The table lists approximately 220,000 distinct CDR3 sequences, under 30% of them singletons. Sample: blood, either unsorted or a sorted T cell fraction (not recorded which). The receptors shown here come from a male donor with ankylosing spondylitis or in good health (not recorded which).

This clonotype has at least ten counts. The chain carries TRBV6-2 or TRBV6-3 and TRBJ2-6; the D is unclear. The CDR3 extends over 17 amino acids. The V end was cut by 4 bases, the J end by 0 bases, with 13 bases between. From germline, CDR1 is MNHEY and CDR2 SVGEGT. CDR3 bases: TGTGCCAGCAGTTTCCGCCAAGGCCCCTCTGGGGCCAACGTCCTGACTTTC. It is translated as CASSFRQGPSGANVLTF.

CDR3 sequence reads: CSASGQGNLETQYF. CDR3 coding DNA: TGCAGTGCTAGCGGGCAGGGTAATTTAGAGACCCAGTACTTC. The genes are TRBV20-1 and TRBJ2-5, with D perhaps matching TRBD1 (5 bases). V dropped 3 bases and J dropped 4 bases, with 15 bases sitting between them. The CDR3 is made up of 14 amino acids. Germline-derived CDR1 and CDR2 are DFQATT and SNEGSKA (reference sequence).